This T cell receptor beta chain comes out of a study of OX40 agonist ivuxolimab in advanced cancers. Notes on the study in general: Expanded peripheral T cells had an undetermined antigen specificity.

Generated by immunoSEQ multiplex PCR, the TCRdb table keeps only in-frame clones and is missing some. The profile shows roughly 88,000 clones, approximately 89% of them singletons. In regard to this clone: The antigen remains undetermined.

The CDR3 is 13 residues long. The germline V gene encodes CDR1 SGHRS and CDR2 YFSETQ. V shed 4 bases and J shed 3 bases, with 11 bases lying between them. The source is an adult with an advanced solid tumor such as melanoma, head and neck, liver or kidney cancer. V gene TRBV5-1 combines with J gene TRBJ2-7; weak D call: TRBD2 (6 bases). The specimen was CD4+ or CD8+ T cells sorted from blood, collected in a trial of the OX40 agonist ivuxolimab. This CDR3 is CASSLQEGYEQYF. The CDR3 DNA is TGCGCCAGCAGCCTACAGGAGGGCTACGAGCAGTACTTC.